These T cell receptor beta chains were read from a single sample in a study of T cells after yellow fever vaccination. MiXCR, applied by TCRdb to the 5' RACE reads, yields one record per CDR3 protein. The sample lists about 300,000 distinct CDR3 sequences; 6.8% were seen once. This specimen was PBMCs, taken about 49 days after the first yellow fever vaccination. These TCRs come from a man aged 18 to 30 who received the YFV17D yellow fever vaccine. CDR3s include the opening cysteine and the closing phenylalanine or tryptophan. The D gene is left open where the match is weak. A clone size is listed for some rows: how often the clone was seen (once, few, many), or a class if it is expanded.

j_gene,abundance,d_gene,v_gene,CDR3nt,CDR3aa
TRBJ2-3,few,TRBD1,TRBV25-1,TGTGCCAGCCCTGGGACAGGCCTTAGCACAGATACGCAGTATTTT,CASPGTGLSTDTQYF
TRBJ2-7,-,TRBD1,TRBV6-2/TRBV6-3,TGTGCCAGCAGTCGGACAGGGGAGAGCTTCTGGGACTCCTACGAGCAGTACTTC,CASSRTGESFWDSYEQYF
TRBJ2-7,few,-,TRBV7-2,TGTGCCAGCAGCTTAGACCGAAGATACGAGCAGTACTTC,CASSLDRRYEQYF
TRBJ1-2,-,-,TRBV10-2,TGCGCCAGCACCGGGGACGGGACTAACTATGGCTACACCTTC,CASTGDGTNYGYTF
TRBJ1-6,few,-,TRBV7-2,TGTGCCAGCAGCTTACGGGGCCTGAGCTCCTATAATTCACCCCTCCACTTT,CASSLRGLSSYNSPLHF
TRBJ1-4,many,-,TRBV12-3/TRBV12-4,TGTGCCAGCAGCATCGACGGATATAATGAAAAACTGTTTTTT,CASSIDGYNEKLFF
TRBJ2-6,few,-,TRBV10-3,TGTGCCATCAGTGATCCGGGACAACCTGGGGCCAACGTCCTGACTTTC,CAISDPGQPGANVLTF
TRBJ2-3,few,-,TRBV7-2,TGTGCCAGCAGTGACGGGATTAGCACAGATACGCAGTATTTT,CASSDGISTDTQYF
TRBJ1-6,-,-,TRBV7-2,TGTGGCACTGCGGGAAATAATTCACCCCTCCACTTT,CGTAGNNSPLHF
TRBJ2-5,few,-,TRBV15,TGTGCCACCAGCAGAGACAGGGGTTTAGAGACCCAGTACTTC,CATSRDRGLETQYF
TRBJ2-2,few,-,TRBV20-1,TGCAGTGCTCCCCGACGGGGGGCGGACGGGGAGCTGTTTTTT,CSAPRRGADGELFF
TRBJ1-2,many,-,TRBV11-1,TGTGCCAGCAGCCCATCGGGCTTTAAACACAGAGCTAACTATGGCTACACCTTC,CASSPSGFKHRANYGYTF
TRBJ1-6,few,TRBD1,TRBV29-1,TGCAGCGTTGTTGAGGGGGCGAATTCACCCCTCCACTTT,CSVVEGANSPLHF
TRBJ1-1,few,-,TRBV4-1,TGCGCCAGCAGCCCCGACATGGCCATGAACACTGAAGCTTTCTTT,CASSPDMAMNTEAFF
TRBJ1-3,-,-,TRBV6-2/TRBV6-3,TGTGCCAGCACCGCGGGCCCCACCATATATTTT,CASTAGPTIYF
TRBJ1-2,-,-,TRBV4-2,TGTGCCAGCAGCCAAGATCTAAGGCCCCGCGATGGCTACACCTTC,CASSQDLRPRDGYTF
TRBJ2-7,many,-,TRBV27,TGTGCCAGCAGTTTAGTAACTTCGAGAGGAATAAACTACGAGCAGTACTTC,CASSLVTSRGINYEQYF
TRBJ2-5,-,-,TRBV29-1,TGCAGCGTTGAAGATGGGAGGACAGAACATCAAGAGACCCAGTACTTC,CSVEDGRTEHQETQYF
TRBJ1-1,few,-,TRBV4-3,TGCGCCAGCAGCCAAGAAAGGGCAGGGGACACTGAAGCTTTCTTT,CASSQERAGDTEAFF
TRBJ1-2,few,-,TRBV3-1,TGTGCCAGCAGCCAAGCAGCCCCGGGAGGCTACACCTTC,CASSQAAPGGYTF
TRBJ1-1,few,-,TRBV11-2,TGTGCCAGCAGCCCAATGGGGGATGAAGCTTTCTTT,CASSPMGDEAFF
TRBJ2-7,-,TRBD2,TRBV5-4,TGTGCCAGCAGCTTGAGGGGCGGGGGGGCCTACGAGCAGTACTTC,CASSLRGGGAYEQYF
TRBJ1-5,few,-,TRBV6-5,TGTGCCAGCAGTTACTCGAGACGGTACCAGCCCCAGCATTTT,CASSYSRRYQPQHF
TRBJ2-1,many,TRBD2,TRBV6-5,TGTGCCAGCAGTTGGGCTAGCGGGGGATACAATGAGCAGTTCTTC,CASSWASGGYNEQFF
TRBJ1-1,few,-,TRBV7-2,TGTGCCAGCTCCCGTCGGCAGGTTGGTGAAGCTTTCTTT,CASSRRQVGEAFF
TRBJ2-4,-,-,TRBV27,TGTGCCAGCAGGTCAAGAGGGGAAAGTTTAGCCAAAAACATTCAGTACTTC,CASRSRGESLAKNIQYF
TRBJ2-2,-,TRBD2,TRBV6-1,TGTGCCAGCAAGACTAGCGGGGGGGCGAACACCGGGGAGCTGTTTTTT,CASKTSGGANTGELFF
TRBJ2-3,few,-,TRBV27,TGTGCCAGCAGCCGCGGGGATTTCCCTCTCACAGATACGCAGTATTTT,CASSRGDFPLTDTQYF
TRBJ2-1,few,-,TRBV6-2/TRBV6-3,TGTGCCAGCAGTCCCTGGGGTAGCGGTCGCTACAATGAGCAGTTCTTC,CASSPWGSGRYNEQFF
TRBJ2-2,-,-,TRBV4-1,TGCGCCAGCAGCCAAGATCGCGGGGAGCTGTTTTTT,CASSQDRGELFF
TRBJ2-5,many,-,TRBV27,TGTGCCAGCAGTTTAGGGACTCCCCGGTACCAAGAGACCCAGTACTTC,CASSLGTPRYQETQYF
TRBJ1-2,many,-,TRBV5-8,TGTGCCAGCAGCTTGACCCAACAGAGGCGGGGCTATGGCTACACCTTC,CASSLTQQRRGYGYTF
TRBJ2-1,-,-,TRBV7-6,TGTGCCAGCAGCTTACGCCTAGCCGGTAATGAGCAGTTCTTC,CASSLRLAGNEQFF
TRBJ1-2,few,-,TRBV6-5,TGTGCCAGCGGGGGTTTAGGGGTATACACCTTC,CASGGLGVYTF
TRBJ1-4,-,-,TRBV6-5,TGTGCCAGCAGTTACTCGGGCAGAGTTAATGAAAAACTGTTTTTT,CASSYSGRVNEKLFF
TRBJ2-5,-,TRBD2,TRBV20-1,TGCAGTGCTCCAAGTAGCGGGGGAGGAGAGACCCAGTACTTC,CSAPSSGGGETQYF
TRBJ2-1,once,-,TRBV20-1,TGCAGTGCCGGAGGGGGGAACAACAGATACAATGAGCAGTTCTTC,CSAGGGNNRYNEQFF
TRBJ2-5,many,TRBD1,TRBV19,TGTGCCAGCTCCGGGACAGTTGAAGAGACCCAGTACTTC,CASSGTVEETQYF
TRBJ2-1,-,TRBD1,TRBV19,TGTGCCAGTTATAACAGGGGGAGCAGTGAGCAGTTCTTC,CASYNRGSSEQFF
TRBJ2-1,many,-,TRBV7-2,TGTGCCAGCAGCCTGACGAGCCCCAATGAGCAGTTCTTC,CASSLTSPNEQFF
TRBJ2-3,-,-,TRBV7-2,TGTGCCGGTTCGCTCGGTCCCGCAGATACGCAGTATTTT,CAGSLGPADTQYF
TRBJ2-7,-,-,TRBV4-1,TGCGCCAGCAGCCAAGATTCCGGGGGAATCGGCGAGCAGTACTTC,CASSQDSGGIGEQYF
TRBJ2-1,-,TRBD2,TRBV7-3,TGTGCCAGCAGCTTTAGCGGGGGGGCTCAGAATGAGCAGTTCTTC,CASSFSGGAQNEQFF
TRBJ2-2,few,-,TRBV19,TGTGCCAGTAGTATAGATCGGCCAGCGAACACCGGGGAGCTGTTTTTT,CASSIDRPANTGELFF
TRBJ1-6,few,-,TRBV7-3,TGTGCCAGCAGCTTATTAGGGGAAGGGCGCTCACCCCTCCACTTT,CASSLLGEGRSPLHF
TRBJ1-1,-,-,TRBV7-9,TGTGCCAGCAGCTTAGCGCGGCCAGAACACGAAGCTTTCTTT,CASSLARPEHEAFF
TRBJ1-2,few,TRBD1,TRBV7-2,TGTGCCAGCAGCTTAGACAGGGGAAGTGGCTACACCTTC,CASSLDRGSGYTF
TRBJ2-1,many,-,TRBV7-2,TGTGCCAGCAGCTTAGGGCTGTACAATGAGCAGTTCTTC,CASSLGLYNEQFF
TRBJ2-5,few,-,TRBV7-2,TGTGCCAGCACCCCCGGGCAAGAGACCCAGTACTTC,CASTPGQETQYF
TRBJ2-3,few,-,TRBV24-1,TGTGCCACCAGTGATCCTACCTACAAGGGCCCGCAGTATTTT,CATSDPTYKGPQYF
TRBJ2-5,many,-,TRBV7-8,TGTGCCAGCAGCTTATTCCTTCGGGCAGGGGAACAAGAGACCCAGTACTTC,CASSLFLRAGEQETQYF